This T cell receptor beta chain was retrieved from a study of OX40 agonist ivuxolimab in advanced cancers. The repertoire was sequenced with immunoSEQ multiplex PCR; TCRdb's copy has only in-frame clones and lacks some. The sample shows fewer than 85,000 clones, under 85% of them seen only once. In this sample, this clone turned up once. The CDR3 has 15 residues. V gave up 4 bases and J gave up 7 bases, with 17 bases separating them. The germline CDR1 and CDR2 sequences are MNHNS and SASEGT. The chain couples TRBV6-1 to TRBJ2-1; perhaps TRBD2 as D (6 bases). The sample here was CD4+ or CD8+ T cells sorted from blood, taken in a trial of the OX40 agonist ivuxolimab. This TCR was sampled from an adult with an advanced solid tumor such as melanoma, head and neck, liver or kidney cancer. The CDR3 spells CASSVGGRSGNEQFF. The CDR3 DNA reads as TGTGCCAGCAGTGTTGGTGGGAGGTCAGGGAATGAGCAGTTCTTC.